This T cell receptor beta chain emerged from a study of T cell repertoires in cytomegalovirus infection. Study-wide background: From public TCR beta signatures came an indication of both CMV infection and matching HLA type.

TCRdb processed the reads anew with MiXCR; each CDR3 protein has one entry. This table has about 200,000 distinct CDR3 sequences, more than 9% appearing once. Whole-study results and caveats: Across the ex vivo response, the dominant clonotypes were HLA-C-restricted CMV-specific TCR beta clonotypes. Identification of carriers of CMV plus the relevant HLA was performed using cumulative public TCR beta family frequency.

Germline V CDR1 and CDR2: MDHEN, SYDVKM. V shed 2 bases and J shed 1 base, with 8 bases lying between them. The CDR3 spans 14 residues. The sample holds many counts of this clonotype. Antigen unknown. The J gene is TRBJ1-1, the V gene TRBV28; D remains ambiguous. The sequenced material came from PBMCs. The receptor was isolated from a human donor in good health (CMV status not recorded). Some clones in this sample may be carry-over from other donors' samples. CDR3: CASSLVVWNTEAFF. In DNA, the CDR3 is TGTGCCAGCAGTTTAGTGGTATGGAACACTGAAGCTTTCTTT.